One sample yielded the 15 T cell receptor beta chains listed below, sequenced in a study of graft-versus-host responses after intestinal transplantation. Antigens of these TCRs are unknown. TCRdb keeps only in-frame clones here, not all; method: immunoSEQ multiplex PCR. Among around 84,000 clones listed, around four fifths were seen once. This sample comprised unstimulated CD8+ T cells sorted from spleen or lymph node cells, obtained before intestinal transplant. All receptors come from a human donor who received an intestinal transplant.

V gene TRBV28 combines with J gene TRBJ2-2; D perhaps matches TRBD1 (6 bases). Germline-derived CDR1 and CDR2 are MDHEN and SYDVKM. This CDR3 comprises 14 residues. Deletions cut 6 bases from V and 5 bases from J, with 13 bases between. The CDR3 region is CASSLTGQTGELFF. In DNA, the CDR3 is TGTGCCAGCAGCCTGACTGGACAGACCGGGGAGCTGTTTTTT.

To note about this clone: An end of the junction differs from the germline gene, which may be a read error. CDR3 nucleotide sequence: TGTGCCAGCAGTTTATGGCGAGGGGCGGGGGAAGGCGTTTGG. This encodes CASSLWRGAGEGVW. This chain links TRBV28 with TRBJ1-4; tentative D call: TRBD1 (5 bases). Germline loops: CDR1 MDHEN, CDR2 SYDVKM. CDR3 size: 14 residues.

The V and J genes are TRBV7-2 and TRBJ1-5, with D unclear. The V gene's germline CDR1 is SGHTA and CDR2 FQGNSA. This CDR3 comprises 17 residues. V gave up 5 bases and J gave up 1 base, with 18 bases separating them. The CDR3 nucleotides read TGTGCCAGCAGCCCCGGGCCACTCAAGGGAAGCAATCAGCCCCAGCATTTT. It encodes CASSPGPLKGSNQPQHF. The full variable domain, its missing parts supplied by reference TRBV7-2 and TRBJ1-5, is GAGVSQSPSNKVTEKGKDVELRCDPISGHTALYWYRQSLGQGLEFLIYFQGNSAPDKSGLPSDRFSAERTGGSVSTLTIQRTQQEDSAVYLCASSPGPLKGSNQPQHFGDGTRLSIL.

V and J are TRBV4-1 and TRBJ2-7; possibly TRBD1 or TRBD2 for D (5 bases each). CDR3 length: 15 residues. In germline, CDR1 is MGHRA, CDR2 YSYEKL. V lost 0 bases and J 2 bases, leaving 11 bases between the germline ends. CDR3 in amino acids: CASSQEGTGTYEQYF. In DNA form, the CDR3 reads TGCGCCAGCAGCCAAGAAGGGACGGGGACCTACGAGCAGTACTTC.

This rearrangement joins TRBV19 to TRBJ1-2; 8 positions match TRBD1. This CDR3 comprises 14 residues. CDR1 is LNHDA and CDR2 is SQIVND in the germline V gene (reference sequence). V trimming: 3 bases; J trimming: 8 bases; junction bases outside the gene matches: 8. The CDR3 is CASSITQGARGYTF. The CDR3 nucleotides are TGTGCCAGTAGTATTACCCAGGGGGCGAGGGGCTACACCTTC.

The chain combines TRBV6-1 with TRBJ1-2; 12 bases are a match to TRBD1. Unmatched junction bases numbered 12, after V lost 8 bases and J lost 8 bases. Germline CDR1 reads MNHNS; CDR2 reads SASEGT. This CDR3 has 15 residues. CDR3: CASGPGGQGAQGYTF. The CDR3, as DNA: TGTGCCAGCGGCCCCGGGGGACAGGGGGCGCAAGGCTACACCTTC.

The chain has TRBV11-2 and TRBJ2-3; a possible D gene is TRBD2 (6 bases). The CDR3 is 18 residues long. Germline CDR1 and CDR2: SGHAT and FQNNGV. V gave up 5 bases and J gave up 0 bases, with 21 bases separating them. The CDR3 loop reads CASSRTPGGERSTDTQYF. In nucleotides, the CDR3 is TGTGCCAGCAGCCGAACGCCCGGAGGGGAACGTAGCACAGATACGCAGTATTTT.

The genes are TRBV4-1 and TRBJ2-7, with D unresolved. This CDR3 has 15 residues. V was pared by 0 bases and J by 0 bases, with 9 bases between. The V gene's germline CDR1 is MGHRA and CDR2 YSYEKL. This CDR3 reads CASSQDQRNSYEQYF. Here the CDR3 DNA reads TGCGCCAGCAGCCAAGATCAGAGAAACTCCTACGAGCAGTACTTC.

This rearrangement joins TRBV4-1 to TRBJ2-5; D tentatively reads TRBD1 or TRBD2 (6 bases each). The V gene's germline CDR1 is MGHRA and CDR2 YSYEKL. The V and J ends lost 4 bases and 3 bases respectively, with 12 bases between them. This CDR3 has 14 residues. CDR3 region: CASSRKEGEETQYF. DNA for the CDR3: TGCGCCAGCAGCCGCAAGGAGGGGGAAGAGACCCAGTACTTC.

As regards this clone: Within the sample, other DNA sequences also encode this same CDR3. The rearrangement links TRBV5-6 to TRBJ1-5; D unresolved. V gave up 3 bases and J gave up 3 bases, with 4 bases separating them. Germline loops: CDR1 SGHDT, CDR2 YYEEEE. CDR3 length equals 12 residues. The CDR3 nucleotides are TGTGCCAGCAGCTCATACAATCAGCCCCAGCATTTT. Its translation is CASSSYNQPQHF.

This chain uses TRBV7-2 with TRBJ2-1; D unclear. Germline V gene data show CDR1 as SGHTA and CDR2 as FQGNSA. The CDR3 runs 13 residues. V was clipped by 1 base and J by 4 bases, with 5 bases between them. CDR3 sequence (DNA): TGTGCCAGCAGCTTAGGCCCGTACAATGAGCAGTTCTTC. Protein sequence: CASSLGPYNEQFF.

The V and J genes are TRBV6-5 and TRBJ2-7, with no clear D. From germline, CDR1 is MNHEY and CDR2 SVGAGI. The CDR3 extends over 14 amino acids. V was cut by 5 bases and J by 0 bases, with 11 bases left in between. As DNA, the CDR3 is TGTGCCAGCAGTCAAGCCCGCGCCTCCTACGAGCAGTACTTC. This codes for CASSQARASYEQYF.

This chain uses TRBV6-1 with TRBJ2-1; 8 bases map to TRBD2. V was clipped by 6 bases and J by 5 bases; unmatched bases: 9. This CDR3 spans 15 amino acids. Germline CDR1 and CDR2: MNHNS and SASEGT. The CDR3 reads CASSVTSGAHNEQFF. In DNA form, the CDR3 reads TGTGCCAGCAGCGTTACTAGCGGAGCTCACAATGAGCAGTTCTTC.

The V gene is TRBV6-5, the J gene TRBJ2-3; D not certain. Trimming took 5 bases from V and 4 from J, leaving 13 bases between them. The CDR3 is 14 residues long. CDR1 and CDR2 (germline): MNHEY, SVGAGI. Here the CDR3 DNA reads TGTGCCAGCAGTGATTTCCTAGGAGCAGATACGCAGTATTTT. Amino acid sequence: CASSDFLGADTQYF.

The rearrangement links TRBV5-6 to TRBJ2-1; possible D gene TRBD1, 5 bases. Trimming pared 1 base from V and 4 bases from J, leaving 9 bases between. The CDR3 is 14 amino acids. The V gene's germline CDR1 is SGHDT and CDR2 YYEEEE. The CDR3 sequence is CASSLSQGYNEQFF. CDR3 nucleotides: TGTGCCAGCAGCTTGTCGCAGGGATACAATGAGCAGTTCTTC.